This TCR beta chain was sequenced in a study of cytomegalovirus exposure and HLA in healthy donors (dated by TCRdb to 2017 to 2019). A note on the overall study: An earlier analysis of roughly 630 of the donors reported 276 Gb of sequence data and more than 90 million unique TCR beta sequences from 190 million or so T cells. An early release that covered around 590 HLA-typed donors contained about 300 gigabases of sequencing data and about 84 million unique TCR sequences. Among the roughly 400 genotyped donors, approximately 81% belonged to the genetic ancestry cluster associated with self-reported Caucasian donors. The aim of the study was to test whether cataloging public T cell receptors could identify signatures of past pathogen exposure. The study used immunosequencing to profile the T cell repertoires of hundreds of subjects and linked those repertoires to cytomegalovirus serostatus. Besides the first cohort of 666 subjects, a separate validation cohort made up of 120 different subjects was used. The study combined high-throughput TCR immunosequencing, statistical association of individual TCRs with disease status, and machine learning to predict cytomegalovirus infection status. A later analysis re-analyzed previously published TCR beta repertoires from hundreds of donors and added high-resolution HLA genotyping to study TCR occurrence patterns. Rather than using new phenotypic data, the later analysis identified candidate immune exposures from TCR beta sequences and from how often those sequences occurred across donors. An earlier analysis of approximately 640 of the donors applied high-throughput TCR beta sequencing to assess whether each TCR beta V gene segment acted as functional or pseudogenic. Alongside the repertoire data, information on donor age, sex, ethnicity and CMV serostatus was compiled. Genome-wide SNP genotypes for about 60% of the 666 donors were used in a later genetic analysis, which treated that subset as a discovery cohort. All discovery cohort repertoires had been generated on a single sequencing platform. Both class I and class II loci were covered by HLA typing, at four-digit resolution. The number of donors typed differed by locus, with about 629-630 for A, B, C, DRB1 and DQB1, around 500 for DQA1, some 570 for DPA1, and 400 to 490 for DPB1. Because of strong linkage in the cohort, roughly five DR-DQ haplotypes were treated as single units for association and clustering. Among almost 400 genotyped donors of the cohort, an average of about 240,000 unique TCR beta nucleotide sequences were sequenced per donor, roughly 18% of them non-productive.

The germline V gene gives CDR1 as SGHRS and CDR2 as YFSETQ. V ends up 7 bases short and J 3 bases short, with an unmatched junction base count of 7. Measured from the cysteine to the phenylalanine, the CDR3 is 15 residues long. Of the read, only the CDR3 DNA is kept; its 45 bases are in frame from base 1. The cohort consisted of 600 to 700 healthy bone marrow donors. Cohort members were all nominally healthy when sampled, although unrecorded immune exposures were likely present. The donor tested CMV seronegative, placing the donor among the 350 or so seronegative members of the cohort. A peripheral blood sample was collected from each donor, and TCR beta sequencing was performed on peripheral blood mononuclear cells. Genomic DNA was extracted from the blood cell samples with the Qiagen DNeasy Blood Extraction Kit. Receptor amplification or capture employed the immunoSEQ multiplex PCR assay. For the multiplex PCR, a mixture combining 60 forward primers for TCR Vbeta segments and 13 reverse primers for TCR Jbeta segments was used. The CDR3 region of rearranged TCR beta genes was amplified from genomic DNA by a multiplex PCR assay. The Illumina HiSeq System was used to sequence the amplified TCR beta libraries as 87-base-pair reads. The authors processed their data as follows. A later analysis tallied 75 million to 85 million unique TCR beta chains across the 700 or so repertoires, and around 12 million of those chains were shared by two or more donors. A nearest-neighbor algorithm error-corrected the raw reads and collapsed the reads into unique sequences, merging closely related sequences to remove PCR and sequencing errors. To assign V, D and J gene segments, CDR3 sequences were aligned to IMGT reference sequences. For a sequence to be retained, at least a six-nucleotide match to both a V gene segment and a J gene segment was required. A rearrangement was called productive if the CDR3 had no stop codons and remained in frame with V and J, and every other rearrangement was called non-productive. CDR3 was defined by IMGT convention, running from the second conserved V-encoded cysteine to the conserved J-encoded phenylalanine. Sequences without an unambiguous match to a single V gene segment were excluded from the earlier analysis of several hundred of the donors. An earlier analysis of a few hundred of the donors classified V segments as functional when productive rearrangements were above 56.7% and as segregating when the standard deviation between donors was above 5%. A statistical classification framework was built to diagnose cytomegalovirus status from the catalog of TCR beta chain sequences. A later analysis assigned V and J genes by comparing TCR nucleotide sequences with IMGT/GENE-DB human TR gene sequences. In a later analysis, CDR3 sequences and most-parsimonious VDJ recombination scenarios were assigned using the TCRdist pipeline. In a later analysis, every TCR beta chain was defined by the combination of its CDR3 amino acid sequence and its V-gene family, and reads without a unique V-gene family were dropped. In a later analysis, several hundred highly shared, low-generation-probability nucleotide sequences were removed to address suspected cross-contamination and a sequencing artifact. A later analysis calculated a clonal expansion index for each public chain from normalized within-repertoire ranks of inferred template counts. A later analysis computed generation probabilities with a VDJ recombination model fitted to out-of-frame rearrangements, and checked the results against IGoR. Hypergeometric tests were used in a later analysis to score TCR-TCR, TCR-HLA and TCR-CMV co-occurrence, with a repertoire-size bias correction applied to the TCR pairs. To estimate false discovery rates, a later analysis permuted the HLA or CMV assignments 20 times. In a later analysis, co-occurring TCRs were grouped using DBSCAN, and TCRdist sequence similarity was added for clustering within HLA-allele-positive subsets. Co-occurrence clustering excluded repertoires with fewer than 30,000 or more than 120,000 public chains, plus five with anomalous nucleotide sharing. TCRdb re-hosts the immuneACCESS table, in-frame sequences only. Its copies lack some clones; in the studies checked, an unresolved V gene accounts for under half of them, and the cause for the rest is not known. V and J calls plus clone size are reproduced from that table; the DNA served to infer D and trimming. The sample profile shows fewer than 140,000 clones; approximately 80% of them were found once. Roughly 3.4% of the sample lies in the top ten.

To note about this clone: The specificity of this receptor is unknown. The record has no base qualities; no much larger clone is one base away.

Results and caveats for the whole study, not just this receptor: Three of the identified cytomegalovirus-associated TCR beta chains were confirmed in vitro to be specific for cytomegalovirus antigens. Strong co-occurrence of HLA alleles, especially DR and DQ, made assigning TCR associations to individual alleles difficult. A later analysis found that TCR association rates varied across HLA loci, with DRB1 alleles showing the most associated TCRs and HLA-C alleles the fewest. A further reported finding was that TCR beta sequences accurately predicted the HLA-A and HLA-B alleles for most subjects in the first cohort. The sequencing pipeline was judged likely to have produced a cluster of highly shared sequence variants as a technical artifact. In a later genetic analysis, fewer N-insertions in productive TCRs were reported among donors in an Asian-associated ancestry cluster than the approximately 670-donor mean. The 87-base-pair reads could not distinguish some IMGT-functional V segments, including TRBV6-2 and TRBV6-3, so those segments were excluded. Compared with equally common non-associated chains, HLA-associated TCR beta chains in a later analysis were more clonally expanded and had lower generation probabilities. In a later analysis, most CMV-associated TCR beta chains were found to appear HLA-restricted, with HLA associations seemingly driven largely by CMV exposure. In the study, 150 to 200 TCR beta chains were listed as associated with cytomegalovirus. This cohort had only TCR beta chains sequenced, and the lack of alpha or paired-chain data limited which features could be detected. At a false discovery rate of 0.05, a later analysis linked approximately 18,000 TCR beta sequences to specific HLA alleles. For the cohort, immune exposure information was limited to CMV serostatus. According to a later analysis, parvovirus B19, influenza, CMV and Epstein-Barr virus appeared linked to several top co-occurrence clusters. It was suggested by the authors that the approach could potentially be generalized to other disease states and immunological phenotypes. HLA typing was unavailable for some donors at each locus, so association tests used only the typed subset. In both the original and validation cohorts, the classifier was reported to diagnose cytomegalovirus status with high specificity and sensitivity. In a later genetic analysis, a missense DCLRE1C variant was associated with V-gene and J-gene trimming of TCR beta chains, and the association was replicated in an independent cohort. Across donors, most TCR sequences were observed very rarely, whereas some public TCRs were present in many individuals. In an earlier analysis of fewer than 750 of the donors, most TCR beta V segments were observed in productive rearrangements about 87% or about 30% of the time, broadly matching IMGT annotations. Linkage disequilibrium might explain the correlated functional status among segregating V segments, but an unknown experimental factor could not be ruled out. The presence/absence analyses assumed that sequencing depth was roughly uniform across donors, and that assumption may not be true. The earlier analysis of 450 to 700 of the donors excluded roughly 16 rarely observed V segments, including chromosome 9 orphons, because counts were too low.

The sequenced sample was PBMCs. The rearranged chain carries TRBV5-1 and TRBJ2-1; 10 central bases correspond to TRBD2. This clonotype was obtained from a man in his 60s in good health and CMV-seronegative. CDR3 reads: CASGRERGGYNEQFF. The DNA sequence follows: TGCGCCAGCGGAAGGGAGCGGGGGGGCTACAATGAGCAGTTCTTC.